What follows are 11 T cell receptor beta chains derived from one specimen sequenced in a study of CD8+CD57+ T cells in acquired aplastic anemia. TCR beta VDJ combinations and CDR3 sequences were profiled from genomic DNA. TCRdb processed the reads anew with MiXCR; each CDR3 protein has one entry. The sample consists of about 170,000 distinct CDR3 sequences, approximately 40% of them appearing once. What was sequenced was sorted CD4+, CD8+, or CD8+CD57+ T cells (not recorded which) from PBMCs. The receptors were gathered from a human donor in good health.

This chain links TRBV29-1 with TRBJ2-1; D may match TRBD1 or TRBD2 (6 bases each). This CDR3 is 16 amino acids long. The V and J ends lost 5 bases and 7 bases respectively, with 24 bases between them. Germline assignment: CDR1 SQVTM and CDR2 ANQGSEA. In DNA form, the CDR3 reads TGCAGCGTTCAGGGATGGTCTCTAGGGGGGCGAAATGAGCAGTTCTTC. It specifies CSVQGWSLGGRNEQFF.

This clonotype was counted many times. V gene TRBV7-9 combines with J gene TRBJ1-6, with D possibly TRBD1 on 5 matching bases. Germline lookup yields CDR1 SEHNR and CDR2 FQNEAQ (reference sequence). The CDR3 runs 14 residues. V lost 5 bases and J 4 bases, leaving 9 bases between the germline ends. The CDR3 region has the DNA TGTGCCAGCAGCCGCGGGACTTATAATTCACCCCTCCACTTT. Its protein is CASSRGTYNSPLHF.

The chain uses TRBV5-6 and TRBJ1-6; no reliable D call. The V end lost 1 base, the J end lost 7 bases, and 15 bases lay between the germline ends. Germline lookup yields CDR1 SGHDT and CDR2 YYEEEE. The CDR3 is 16 amino acids. CDR3 bases: TGTGCCAGCAGCTTGCCATGGGTCGAGCGGAATTCACCCCTCCACTTT. Translating it yields CASSLPWVERNSPLHF. The full variable domain, in which reference TRBV5-6 and TRBJ1-6 provide the parts outside the CDR3, is DAGVTQSPTHLIKTRGQQVTLRCSPKSGHDTVSWYQQALGQGPQFIFQYYEEEERQRGNFPDRFSGHQFPNYSSELNVNALLLGDSALYLCASSLPWVERNSPLHFGNGTRLTVT.

The chain couples TRBV29-1 to TRBJ2-2; TRBD2 aligns across 8 bases. The CDR3 has 12 residues. The V gene end was trimmed by 5 bases and the J gene end by 11 bases; junction bases not matched to a gene: 7. CDR1 is SQVTM and CDR2 is ANQGSEA in the germline V gene. The CDR3 is CSVLVAGLELFF. The CDR3 region has the DNA TGCAGCGTTCTAGTAGCGGGATTAGAGCTGTTTTTT.

The chain combines TRBV24-1 with TRBJ1-2; possibly TRBD1 for D (6 bases). Germline V lookup: CDR1 KGHDR, CDR2 SFDVKD. This CDR3 is 11 amino acids long. Trimming cost V 6 bases and J 8 bases, with 9 bases left between them. CDR3 sequence (DNA): TGTGCCACCAGTACAGGGAAAGGCTACACCTTC. Residues: CATSTGKGYTF.

As concerns this clonotype: A read error is possible here, since a much larger clone lies one base away. This sequence joins TRBV5-6 and TRBJ1-1, with D perhaps matching TRBD1 (5 bases). The CDR3 is 16 amino acids. Germline assignment: CDR1 SGHDT and CDR2 YYEEEE. In nucleotides, the CDR3 is TGTGCCAGCAGCTTGGACGGGGGAACACCTAGGGCTGAAGCTTCCTTT. Translating it yields CASSLDGGTPRAEASF.

This clonotype was seen a few times. The chain links TRBV2 to TRBJ1-6; D uncertain. V was trimmed by 9 bases and J by 7 bases, leaving 19 bases between them. The CDR3 extends over 15 amino acids. Germline V gives CDR1 SNHLY, CDR2 FYNNEI. CDR3 sequence (DNA): TGTGCCAGTGACGATTCATTGCTGGGGAATTCACCCCTCCACTTT. Translating it yields CASDDSLLGNSPLHF. The full variable domain, with the rest looked up from reference TRBV2 and TRBJ1-6, is EPEVTQTPSHQVTQMGQEVILRCVPISNHLYFYWYRQILGQKVEFLVSFYNNEISEKSEIFDDQFSVERPDGSNFTLKIRSTKLEDSAMYFCASDDSLLGNSPLHFGNGTRLTVT.

The V gene is TRBV2, the J gene TRBJ1-1; 9 bases fit TRBD1. Germline V lookup: CDR1 SNHLY, CDR2 FYNNEI. There are 13 residues in the CDR3. Unmatched junction bases numbered 2, after V lost 6 bases and J lost 3 bases. CDR3 sequence: CASRGDRDTEAFF. In nucleotides, the CDR3 is TGTGCCAGCAGGGGGGACAGGGACACTGAAGCTTTCTTT.

This clonotype was recorded at least ten times. The chain has TRBV7-6 and TRBJ2-1, with 8 bases aligning to TRBD1. This CDR3 spans 17 amino acids. Germline CDR1 reads SGHVS; CDR2 reads FNYEAQ. V lost 5 bases and J lost 4; bases outside the gene matches: 13. The CDR3 sequence: CASSRGQGITPYNEQFF. The DNA for the CDR3 is TGTGCCAGCAGCCGCGGACAGGGTATCACCCCTTACAATGAGCAGTTCTTC.

V usage is TRBV29-1 and J usage is TRBJ2-3, with 7 bases fitting TRBD1. V gave up 6 bases and J gave up 2 bases; unmatched junction bases: 8. Germline values: CDR1 SQVTM, CDR2 ANQGSEA. This CDR3 contains 14 residues. CDR3 region: CSVKQGDTTDTQYF. CDR3 DNA: TGCAGCGTAAAGCAGGGGGACACCACAGATACGCAGTATTTT.

This clonotype appeared a few times. The V call is TRBV3-1, the J call TRBJ1-1, with D perhaps TRBD1 (5 bases). The V end was cut by 1 base, the J end by 8 bases, with 14 bases between. Germline loops: CDR1 LGHDT, CDR2 YNNKEL (reference sequence). This CDR3 has 14 amino acids. As DNA, the CDR3 is TGTGCCAGCAGCCAAGCGGGGGGATACAAGGAAGCTTTCTTT. Protein sequence: CASSQAGGYKEAFF.